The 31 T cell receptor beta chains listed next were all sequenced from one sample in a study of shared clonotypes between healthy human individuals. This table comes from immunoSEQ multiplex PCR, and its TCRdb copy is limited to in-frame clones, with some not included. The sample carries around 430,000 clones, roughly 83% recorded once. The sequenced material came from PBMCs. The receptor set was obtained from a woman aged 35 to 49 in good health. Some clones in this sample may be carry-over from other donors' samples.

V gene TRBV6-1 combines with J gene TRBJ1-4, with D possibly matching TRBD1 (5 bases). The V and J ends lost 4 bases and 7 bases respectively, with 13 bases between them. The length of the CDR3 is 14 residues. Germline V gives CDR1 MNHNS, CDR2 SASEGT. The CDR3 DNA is TGTGCCAGCAGTGGTGGAGGGGAGGGTGAAAAACTGTTTTTT. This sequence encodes CASSGGGEGEKLFF.

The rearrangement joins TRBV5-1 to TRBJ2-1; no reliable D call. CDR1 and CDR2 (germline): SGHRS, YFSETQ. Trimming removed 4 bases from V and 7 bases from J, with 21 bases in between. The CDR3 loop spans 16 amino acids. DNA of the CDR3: TGCGCCAGCAGCCGACTCCCGCCTCCCGCGGAAAATGAGCAGTTCTTC. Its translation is CASSRLPPPAENEQFF.

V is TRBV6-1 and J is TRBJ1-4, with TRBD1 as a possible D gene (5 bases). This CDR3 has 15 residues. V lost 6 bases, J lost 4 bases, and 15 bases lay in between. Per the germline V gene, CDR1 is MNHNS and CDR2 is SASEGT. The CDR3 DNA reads TGTGCCAGCAGCCTGGGAGGGGTTTATAATGAAAAACTGTTTTTT. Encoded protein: CASSLGGVYNEKLFF.

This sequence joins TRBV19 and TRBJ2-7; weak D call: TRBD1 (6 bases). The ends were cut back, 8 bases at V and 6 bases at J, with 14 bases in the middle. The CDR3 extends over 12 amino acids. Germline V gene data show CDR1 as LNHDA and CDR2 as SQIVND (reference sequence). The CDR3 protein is CASGGRLLEQYF. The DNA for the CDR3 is TGTGCCAGTGGGGGCAGGCTACTCGAGCAGTACTTC.

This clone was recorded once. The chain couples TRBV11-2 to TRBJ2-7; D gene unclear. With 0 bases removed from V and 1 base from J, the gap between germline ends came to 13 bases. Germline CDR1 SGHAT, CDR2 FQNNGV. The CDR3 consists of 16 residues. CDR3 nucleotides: TGTGCCAGCAGCTTAGAGGGTGATGCCTTTTCCTACGAGCAGTACTTC. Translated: CASSLEGDAFSYEQYF.

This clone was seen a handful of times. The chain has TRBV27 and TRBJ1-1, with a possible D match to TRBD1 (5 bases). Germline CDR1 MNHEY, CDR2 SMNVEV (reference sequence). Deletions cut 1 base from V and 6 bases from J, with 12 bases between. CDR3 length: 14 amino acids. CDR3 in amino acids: CASSLWGVGAEAFF. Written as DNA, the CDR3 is TGTGCCAGCAGTTTATGGGGCGTTGGCGCTGAAGCTTTCTTT.

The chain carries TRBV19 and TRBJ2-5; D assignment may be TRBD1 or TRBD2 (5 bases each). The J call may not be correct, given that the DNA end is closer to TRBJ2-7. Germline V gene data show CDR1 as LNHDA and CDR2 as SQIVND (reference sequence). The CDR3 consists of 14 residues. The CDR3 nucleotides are TGTGCCAGTAGTACGGGACGGTCTACCTACGAGCAGTACTTC. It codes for CASSTGRSTYEQYF.

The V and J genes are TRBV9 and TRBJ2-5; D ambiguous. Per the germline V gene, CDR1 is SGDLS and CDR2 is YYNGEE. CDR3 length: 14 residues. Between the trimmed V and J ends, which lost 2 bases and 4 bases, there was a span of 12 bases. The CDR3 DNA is TGTGCCAGCAGCGTTACTGGGATAGGAGAGACCCAGTACTTC. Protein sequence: CASSVTGIGETQYF.

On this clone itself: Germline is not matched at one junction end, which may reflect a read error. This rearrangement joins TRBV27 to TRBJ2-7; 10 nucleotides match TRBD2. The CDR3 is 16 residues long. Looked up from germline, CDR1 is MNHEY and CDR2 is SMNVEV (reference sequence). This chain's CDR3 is CASSSLDLVTSGLRNF. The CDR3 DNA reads TGTGCCAGCAGTTCCCTCGACCTAGTGACTAGCGGGCTCAGGAACTTC.

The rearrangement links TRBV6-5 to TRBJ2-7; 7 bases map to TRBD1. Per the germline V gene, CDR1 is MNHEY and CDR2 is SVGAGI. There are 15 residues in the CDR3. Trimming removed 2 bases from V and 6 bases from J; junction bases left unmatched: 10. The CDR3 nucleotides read TGTGCCAGCAGTTACCTGCTCGGGACAGTAATCGAGCAGTACTTC. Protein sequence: CASSYLLGTVIEQYF.

The CDR3 sequence: CASSGRVNTGELFF. CDR3 coding DNA: TGTGCCAGCAGTGGCAGGGTGAACACCGGGGAGCTGTTTTTT. The J gene is TRBJ2-2, the V gene TRBV6-6; a weak D match, TRBD1 (5 bases). Looked up from germline, CDR1 is MNHNY and CDR2 is SVGAGI (reference sequence). V gave up 5 bases and J gave up 1 base, with 8 bases separating them. This CDR3 spans 14 amino acids.

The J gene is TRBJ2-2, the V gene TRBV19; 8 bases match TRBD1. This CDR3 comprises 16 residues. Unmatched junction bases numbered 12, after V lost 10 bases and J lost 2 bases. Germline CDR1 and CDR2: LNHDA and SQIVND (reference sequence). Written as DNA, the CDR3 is TGTGCCACTTCCAGGGGGCGTTCCCCTAACACCGGGGAGCTGTTTTTT. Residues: CATSRGRSPNTGELFF.

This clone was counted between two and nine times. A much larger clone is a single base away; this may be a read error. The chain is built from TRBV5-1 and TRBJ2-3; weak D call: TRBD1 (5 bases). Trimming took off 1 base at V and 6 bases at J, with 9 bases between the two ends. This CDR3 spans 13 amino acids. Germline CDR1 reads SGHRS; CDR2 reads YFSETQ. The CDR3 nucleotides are TGCGCCAGCAGCTTGTGGGGCAGGGATACGCAGTATTTT. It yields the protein CASSLWGRDTQYF.

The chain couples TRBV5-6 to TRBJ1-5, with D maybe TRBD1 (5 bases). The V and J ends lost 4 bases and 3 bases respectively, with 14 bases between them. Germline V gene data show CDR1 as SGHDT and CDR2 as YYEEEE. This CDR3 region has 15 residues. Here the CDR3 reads CASSHGGGFNQPQHF. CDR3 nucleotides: TGTGCCAGCAGCCACGGTGGGGGGTTCAATCAGCCCCAGCATTTT.

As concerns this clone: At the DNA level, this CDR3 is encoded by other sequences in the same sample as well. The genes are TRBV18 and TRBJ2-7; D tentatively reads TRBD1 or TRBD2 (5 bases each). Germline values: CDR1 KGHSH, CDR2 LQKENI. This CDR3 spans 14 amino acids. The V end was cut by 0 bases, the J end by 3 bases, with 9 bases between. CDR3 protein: CASSPPLGVYEQYF. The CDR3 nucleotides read TGTGCCAGCTCACCACCCTTGGGGGTCTACGAGCAGTACTTC.

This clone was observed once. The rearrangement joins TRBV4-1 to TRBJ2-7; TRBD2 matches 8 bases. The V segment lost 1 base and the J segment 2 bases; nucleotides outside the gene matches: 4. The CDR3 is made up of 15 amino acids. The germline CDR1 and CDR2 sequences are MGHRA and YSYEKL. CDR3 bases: TGCGCCAGCAGCCAAGTTAGCGGGGTTACCTACGAGCAGTACTTC. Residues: CASSQVSGVTYEQYF.

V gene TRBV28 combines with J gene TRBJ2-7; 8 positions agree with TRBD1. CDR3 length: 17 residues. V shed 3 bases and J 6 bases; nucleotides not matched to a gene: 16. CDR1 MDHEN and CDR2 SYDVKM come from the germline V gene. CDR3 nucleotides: TGTGCCAGCAGTTTTTTTAGAGGACAGGGTTCAGTGTTCGAGCAGTACTTC. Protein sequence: CASSFFRGQGSVFEQYF. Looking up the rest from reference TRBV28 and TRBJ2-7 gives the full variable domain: DVKVTQSSRYLVKRTGEKVFLECVQDMDHENMFWYRQDPGLGLRLIYFSYDVKMKEKGDIPEGYSVSREKKERFSLILESASTNQTSMYLCASSFFRGQGSVFEQYFGPGTRLTVT.

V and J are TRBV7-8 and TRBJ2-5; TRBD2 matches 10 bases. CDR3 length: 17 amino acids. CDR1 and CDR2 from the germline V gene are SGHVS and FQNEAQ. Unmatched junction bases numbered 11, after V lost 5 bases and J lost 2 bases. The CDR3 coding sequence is TGTGCCAGCAGCGGCGGACTTGGAGCGGGAGGGCAAGAGACCCAGTACTTC. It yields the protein CASSGGLGAGGQETQYF.

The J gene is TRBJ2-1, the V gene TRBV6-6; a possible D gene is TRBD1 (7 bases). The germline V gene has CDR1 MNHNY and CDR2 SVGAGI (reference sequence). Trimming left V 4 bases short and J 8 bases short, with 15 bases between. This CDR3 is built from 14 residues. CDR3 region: CASSSPQGGHEQFF. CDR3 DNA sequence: TGTGCCAGCAGTTCCCCCCAGGGGGGCCATGAGCAGTTCTTC.

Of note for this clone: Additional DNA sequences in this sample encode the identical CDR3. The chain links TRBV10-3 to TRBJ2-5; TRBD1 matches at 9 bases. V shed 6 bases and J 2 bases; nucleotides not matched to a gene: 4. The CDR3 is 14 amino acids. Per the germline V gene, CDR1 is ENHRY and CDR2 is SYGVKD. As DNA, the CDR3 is TGTGCCATCAGCCCGGGACAGGGTCAAGAGACCCAGTACTTC. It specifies CAISPGQGQETQYF.

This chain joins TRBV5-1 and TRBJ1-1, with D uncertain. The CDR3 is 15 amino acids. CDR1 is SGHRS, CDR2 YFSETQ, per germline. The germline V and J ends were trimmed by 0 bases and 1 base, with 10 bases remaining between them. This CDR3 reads CASSLDGRSNTEAFF. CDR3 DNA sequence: TGCGCCAGCAGCTTGGATGGCAGGTCGAACACTGAAGCTTTCTTT.

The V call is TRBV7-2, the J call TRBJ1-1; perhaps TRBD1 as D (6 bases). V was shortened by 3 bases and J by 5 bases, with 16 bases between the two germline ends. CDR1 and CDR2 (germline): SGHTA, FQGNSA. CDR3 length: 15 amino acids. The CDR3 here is CASSFGIEGGTEAFF. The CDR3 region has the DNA TGTGCCAGCAGCTTCGGGATTGAGGGGGGGACTGAAGCTTTCTTT.

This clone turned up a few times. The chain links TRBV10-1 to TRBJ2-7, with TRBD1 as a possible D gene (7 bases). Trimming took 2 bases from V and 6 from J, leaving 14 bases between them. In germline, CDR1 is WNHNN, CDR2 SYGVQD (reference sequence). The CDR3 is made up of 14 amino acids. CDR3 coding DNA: TGCGCCAGCAGTGAGAATCTTCAGGGGGGCGAGCAGTACTTC. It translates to CASSENLQGGEQYF.

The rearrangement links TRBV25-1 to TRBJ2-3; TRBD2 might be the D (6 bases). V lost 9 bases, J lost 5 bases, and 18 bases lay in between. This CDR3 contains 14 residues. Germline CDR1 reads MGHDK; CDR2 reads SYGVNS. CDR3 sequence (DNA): TGTGCCAGTAGTCGGAGGGAGTGGGGAGATACGCAGTATTTT. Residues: CASSRREWGDTQYF.

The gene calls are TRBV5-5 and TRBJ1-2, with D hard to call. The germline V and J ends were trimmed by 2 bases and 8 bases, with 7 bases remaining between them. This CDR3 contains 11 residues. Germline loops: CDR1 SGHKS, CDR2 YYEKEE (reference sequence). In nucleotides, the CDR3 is TGTGCCAGCAGCTTAATGGGAGGCTACACCTTC. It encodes CASSLMGGYTF.

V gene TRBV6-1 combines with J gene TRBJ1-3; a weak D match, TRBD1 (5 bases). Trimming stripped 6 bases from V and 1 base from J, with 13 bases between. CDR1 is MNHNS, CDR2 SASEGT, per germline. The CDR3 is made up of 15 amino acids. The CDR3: CASSGGRLSGNTIYF. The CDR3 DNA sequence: TGTGCCAGCAGCGGGGGACGACTTTCTGGAAACACCATATATTTT.

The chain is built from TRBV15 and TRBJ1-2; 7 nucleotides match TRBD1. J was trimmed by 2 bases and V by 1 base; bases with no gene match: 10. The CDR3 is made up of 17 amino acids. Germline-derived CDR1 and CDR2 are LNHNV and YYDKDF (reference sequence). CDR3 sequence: CATSRGGQLRSNYGYTF. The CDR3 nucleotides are TGTGCCACCAGCAGAGGGGGACAGTTAAGGTCCAACTATGGCTACACCTTC.

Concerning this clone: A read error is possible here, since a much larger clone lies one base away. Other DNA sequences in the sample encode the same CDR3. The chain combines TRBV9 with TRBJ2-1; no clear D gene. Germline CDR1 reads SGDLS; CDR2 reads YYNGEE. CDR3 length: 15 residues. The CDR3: CASSARVSSYNEQFF. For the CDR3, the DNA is TGTGCCAGCAGCGCCCGGGTCAGCTCCTACAATGAGCAATTCTTC.

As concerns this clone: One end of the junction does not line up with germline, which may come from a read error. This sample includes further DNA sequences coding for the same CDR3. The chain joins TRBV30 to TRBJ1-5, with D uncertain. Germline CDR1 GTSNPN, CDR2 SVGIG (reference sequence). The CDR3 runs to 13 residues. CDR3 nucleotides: TGTGCCTGGTCCCCGGACGAACGTCAGCCCCAGCATTTC. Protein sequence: CAWSPDERQPQHF.

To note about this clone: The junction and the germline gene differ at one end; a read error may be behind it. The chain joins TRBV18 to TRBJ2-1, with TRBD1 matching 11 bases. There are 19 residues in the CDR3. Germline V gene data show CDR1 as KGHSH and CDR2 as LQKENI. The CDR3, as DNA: TGTGCCAGCTCTCCACCGGGACAGGGGGTCACTAGCGTTGATGATGAGCAGTTCTTC. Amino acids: CASSPPGQGVTSVDDEQFF.

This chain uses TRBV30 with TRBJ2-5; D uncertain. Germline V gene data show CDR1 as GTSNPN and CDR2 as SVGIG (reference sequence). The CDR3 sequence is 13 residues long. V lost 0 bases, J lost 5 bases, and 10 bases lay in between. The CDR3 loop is CAWSVRTGETQYF. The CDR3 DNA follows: TGTGCCTGGAGTGTACGAACGGGCGAGACCCAGTACTTC.